The rows below give T cell receptor beta chains drawn from one sample of a study of blood T cell repertoires in COVID-19. TCRdb's copy holds only in-frame clones and misses some; the assay was immunoSEQ multiplex PCR. The table shows 45,000 to 55,000 clones, with 84% occurring only once. The sequenced material came from peripheral blood. Receptor source: a man aged 45-65 years with acute or convalescent COVID-19. Each CDR3 is given with its conserved first and last residue. D genes are given only for firm matches. Clone size is given for some rows only: seen once, a few or many times, or a class if the clone is expanded.

TRBD1 TRBJ2-7 . TRBV18 TGTGCCAGCTCACTTCAGACAGGGTCAGGCGAGCAGTACTTC CASSLQTGSGEQYF
TRBD1 TRBJ1-4 . TRBV25-1 TGTGCCAGCAGTACAGGGGGCAGGGAAAAACTGTTTTTT CASSTGGREKLFF
. TRBJ1-3 . TRBV28 TGTGCCAGCAGTTTTGGAGGTACCATTAATCTCTCTGGAAACACCATATATTTT CASSFGGTINLSGNTIYF
. TRBJ2-3 . TRBV9 TGTGCCAGCAGCGTAGAAGTGAGAGGAGATACGCAGTATTTT CASSVEVRGDTQYF
. TRBJ2-5 . TRBV12-3/TRBV12-4 TGTGCCAGCAGTTTAGGAGGTCCAGAGACCCAGTACTTC CASSLGGPETQYF
. TRBJ1-6 . TRBV21-1 TGTGCCAGCAGCAAACCCCCCCAGGACAGGGACAATTCACCCCTCCACTTT CASSKPPQDRDNSPLHF
TRBD2 TRBJ2-1 . TRBV7-2 TGTGCCAGCAGCCGGGGGGGGACTAGCCACAATGAGCAGTTCTTC CASSRGGTSHNEQFF
. TRBJ1-4 . TRBV19 TGTGCCAGTAGCACCCGGGGGACGGTTAAAGAAAAACTGTTTTTT CASSTRGTVKEKLFF
TRBD2 TRBJ2-2 . TRBV12-5 TGTGCTAATCCCTGGGGGGGTCCCGGGGAGCTGTTTTTT CANPWGGPGELFF
. TRBJ2-3 . TRBV12-3/TRBV12-4 TGTGCCAGCAGCTATTCAGGAGATACGCAGTATTTT CASSYSGDTQYF
. TRBJ2-2 . TRBV4-1 TGCGCCAGCAGCCAAGGTGGGGCTGTACGACGGACCGGGGAGCTGTTTTTT CASSQGGAVRRTGELFF
TRBD1 TRBJ1-5 few TRBV30 TGTGCCTCGTCGGACAGGGGAGACCAGCCCCAGCATTTT CASSDRGDQPQHF
. TRBJ1-6 . TRBV2 TGTGCCAGCAGTGATACTCTAAGTTCACCCCTCCACTTT CASSDTLSSPLHF
TRBD2 TRBJ2-1 . TRBV28 TGTGCCAGCAGTTTATCAGCTAGCGGGAGTTACAATGAGCAGTTCTTC CASSLSASGSYNEQFF
. TRBJ1-5 . TRBV3-1/TRBV3-2 TGTGCCAGCAGCCAAGGTCCTGTCGGCAATCAGCCCCAGCATTTT CASSQGPVGNQPQHF
. TRBJ1-1 . TRBV7-2 TGTGCCAGCACTAATAAGATGAACACTGAAGCTTTCTTT CASTNKMNTEAFF
. TRBJ1-4 . TRBV9 TGTGCCAGCGGAGGAGGCAGGATTAATGAAAAACTGTTTTTT CASGGGRINEKLFF
. TRBJ1-2 . TRBV7-9 TGTGCCAGCAGCTTGGAGATCAGCTATGGCTACACCTTC CASSLEISYGYTF